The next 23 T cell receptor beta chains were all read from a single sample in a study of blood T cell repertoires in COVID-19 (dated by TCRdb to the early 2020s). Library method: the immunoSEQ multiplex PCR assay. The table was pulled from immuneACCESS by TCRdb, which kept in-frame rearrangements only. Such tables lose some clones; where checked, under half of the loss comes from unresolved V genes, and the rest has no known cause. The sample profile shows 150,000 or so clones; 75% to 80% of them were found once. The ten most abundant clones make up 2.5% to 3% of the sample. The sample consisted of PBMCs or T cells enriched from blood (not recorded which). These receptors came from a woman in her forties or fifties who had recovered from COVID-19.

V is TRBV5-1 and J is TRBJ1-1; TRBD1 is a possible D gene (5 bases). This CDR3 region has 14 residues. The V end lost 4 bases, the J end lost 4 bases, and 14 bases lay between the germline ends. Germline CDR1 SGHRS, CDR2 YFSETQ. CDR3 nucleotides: TGCGCCAGCAGCCTTGGGACGGGAGGCACTGAAGCTTTCTTT. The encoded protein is CASSLGTGGTEAFF.

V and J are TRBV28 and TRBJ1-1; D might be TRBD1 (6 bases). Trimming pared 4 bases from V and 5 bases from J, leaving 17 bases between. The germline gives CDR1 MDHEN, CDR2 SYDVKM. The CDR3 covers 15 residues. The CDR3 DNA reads TGTGCCAGCAGTTACCTCCCCCAGGGGCGTACTGAAGCTTTCTTT. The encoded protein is CASSYLPQGRTEAFF. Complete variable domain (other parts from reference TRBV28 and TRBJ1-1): DVKVTQSSRYLVKRTGEKVFLECVQDMDHENMFWYRQDPGLGLRLIYFSYDVKMKEKGDIPEGYSVSREKKERFSLILESASTNQTSMYLCASSYLPQGRTEAFFGQGTRLTVV.

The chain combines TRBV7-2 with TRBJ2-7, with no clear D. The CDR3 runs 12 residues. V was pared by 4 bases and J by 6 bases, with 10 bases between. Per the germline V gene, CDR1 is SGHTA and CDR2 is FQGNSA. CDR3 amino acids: CASSYTPPEQYF. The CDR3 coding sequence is TGTGCCAGCAGCTACACCCCCCCCGAGCAGTACTTC.

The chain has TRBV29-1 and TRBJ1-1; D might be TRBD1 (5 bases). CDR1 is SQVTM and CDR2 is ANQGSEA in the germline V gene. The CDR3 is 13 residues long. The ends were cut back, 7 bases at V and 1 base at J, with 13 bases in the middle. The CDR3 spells CSGRLTANTEAFF. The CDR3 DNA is TGCAGCGGACGACTGACAGCGAACACTGAAGCTTTCTTT.

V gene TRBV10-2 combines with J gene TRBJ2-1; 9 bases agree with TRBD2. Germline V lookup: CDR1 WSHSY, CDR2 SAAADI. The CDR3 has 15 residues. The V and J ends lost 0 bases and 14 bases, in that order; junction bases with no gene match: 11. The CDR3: CASSESSFSGSKKFF. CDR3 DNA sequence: TGCGCCAGCAGTGAGTCCTCATTTAGCGGGAGTAAAAAGTTCTTC.

CDR3 bases: TGTGCAAGTCGCTTAGCCGGGACTAGCGGGGGCCCCGGGACCGGGGAGCTGTTTTTT. Protein: CASRLAGTSGGPGTGELFF. The chain uses TRBV12-2 and TRBJ2-2; TRBD2 reflects the table's D call only, with no check against the DNA. TRBV12-2 constitutes a pseudogene. The CDR3 loop spans 19 amino acids.

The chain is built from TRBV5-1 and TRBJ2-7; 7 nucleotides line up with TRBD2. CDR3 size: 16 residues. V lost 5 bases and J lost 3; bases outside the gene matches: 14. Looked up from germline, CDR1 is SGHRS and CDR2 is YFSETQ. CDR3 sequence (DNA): TGCGCCAGCAGTGTGGGGCTAGCGGACATAAACTACGAGCAGTACTTC. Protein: CASSVGLADINYEQYF. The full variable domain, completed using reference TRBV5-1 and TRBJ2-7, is KAGVTQTPRYLIKTRGQQVTLSCSPISGHRSVSWYQQTPGQGLQFLFEYFSETQRNKGNFPGRFSGRQFSNSRSEMNVSTLELGDSALYLCASSVGLADINYEQYFGPGTRLTVT.

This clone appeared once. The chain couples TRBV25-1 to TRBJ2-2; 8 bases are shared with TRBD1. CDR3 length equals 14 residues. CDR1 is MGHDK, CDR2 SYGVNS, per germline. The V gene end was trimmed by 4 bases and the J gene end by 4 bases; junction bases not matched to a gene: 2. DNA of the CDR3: TGTGCCAGCAGTGCGGGACAGGTCACCGGGGAGCTGTTTTTT. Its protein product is CASSAGQVTGELFF.

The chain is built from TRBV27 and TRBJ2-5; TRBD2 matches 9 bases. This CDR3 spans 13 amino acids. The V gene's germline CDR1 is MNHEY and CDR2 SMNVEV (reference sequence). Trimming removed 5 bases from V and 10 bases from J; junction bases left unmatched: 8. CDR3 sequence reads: CASSGGLASGQYF. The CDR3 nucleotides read TGTGCCAGCAGTGGGGGACTAGCCAGCGGCCAGTACTTC.

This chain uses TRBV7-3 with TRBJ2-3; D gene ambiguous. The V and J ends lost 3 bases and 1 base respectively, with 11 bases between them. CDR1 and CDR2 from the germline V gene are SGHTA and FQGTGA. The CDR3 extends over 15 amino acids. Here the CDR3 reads CASSLSNHRTDTQYF. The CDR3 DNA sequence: TGTGCCAGCAGCTTGAGTAACCACCGCACAGATACGCAGTATTTT.

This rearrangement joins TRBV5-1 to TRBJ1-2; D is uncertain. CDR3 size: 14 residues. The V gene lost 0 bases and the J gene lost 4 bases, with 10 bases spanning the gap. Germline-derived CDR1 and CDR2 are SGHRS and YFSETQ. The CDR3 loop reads CASSLERRGYGYTF. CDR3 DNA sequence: TGCGCCAGCAGCTTGGAACGACGGGGCTATGGCTACACCTTC.

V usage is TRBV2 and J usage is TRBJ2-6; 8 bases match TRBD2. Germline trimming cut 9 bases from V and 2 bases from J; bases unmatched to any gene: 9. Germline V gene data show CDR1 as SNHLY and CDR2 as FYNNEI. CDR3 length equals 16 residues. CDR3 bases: TGTGCCAGGGACCCTAGCGGGTGGACTGGGGCCAACGTCCTGACTTTC. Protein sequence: CARDPSGWTGANVLTF.

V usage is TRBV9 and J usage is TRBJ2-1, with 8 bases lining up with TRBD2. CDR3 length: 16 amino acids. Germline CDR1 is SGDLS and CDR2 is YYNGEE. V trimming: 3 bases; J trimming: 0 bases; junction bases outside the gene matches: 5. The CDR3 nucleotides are TGTGCCAGCAGCGGGTACGGGGGGGCCTCCTACAATGAGCAGTTCTTC. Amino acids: CASSGYGGASYNEQFF.

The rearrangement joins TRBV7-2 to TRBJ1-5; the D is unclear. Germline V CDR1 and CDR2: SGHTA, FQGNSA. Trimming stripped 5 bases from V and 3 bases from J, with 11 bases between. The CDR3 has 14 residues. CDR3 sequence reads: CASSPRGYNQPQHF. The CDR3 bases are TGTGCCAGCAGCCCCCGGGGTTACAATCAGCCCCAGCATTTT.

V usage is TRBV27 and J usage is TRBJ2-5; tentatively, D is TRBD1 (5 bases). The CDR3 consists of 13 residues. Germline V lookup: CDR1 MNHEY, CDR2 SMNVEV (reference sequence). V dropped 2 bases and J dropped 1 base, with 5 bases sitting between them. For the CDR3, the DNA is TGTGCCAGCAGTTTAGACAGCCAAGAGACCCAGTACTTC. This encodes CASSLDSQETQYF.

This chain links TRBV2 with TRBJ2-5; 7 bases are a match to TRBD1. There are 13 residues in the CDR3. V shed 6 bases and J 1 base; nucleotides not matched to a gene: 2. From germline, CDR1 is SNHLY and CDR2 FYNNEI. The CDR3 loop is CASSRDSQETQYF. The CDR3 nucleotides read TGTGCCAGCAGCCGGGACAGCCAAGAGACCCAGTACTTC.

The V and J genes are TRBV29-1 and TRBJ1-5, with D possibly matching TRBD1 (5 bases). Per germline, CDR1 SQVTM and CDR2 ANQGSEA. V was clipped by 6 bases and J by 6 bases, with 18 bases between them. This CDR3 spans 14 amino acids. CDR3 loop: CSVLPGEGGQPQHF. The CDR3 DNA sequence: TGCAGCGTGCTGCCGGGGGAGGGCGGTCAGCCCCAGCATTTT.

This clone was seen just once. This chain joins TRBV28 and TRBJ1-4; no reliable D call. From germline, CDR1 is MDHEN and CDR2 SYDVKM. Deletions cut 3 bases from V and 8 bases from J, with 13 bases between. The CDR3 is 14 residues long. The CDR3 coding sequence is TGTGCCAGCAGTTTTAAGGGAGCAAGAGAAAAACTGTTTTTT. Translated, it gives CASSFKGAREKLFF.

In nucleotides, the CDR3 is TGTGCCAGCAGAGGGACAGGGACCGGGGAGCTGTTTTTT. Its translation is CASRGTGTGELFF. J is TRBJ2-2 and V is TRBV2, with 9 bases fitting TRBD1. Germline V lookup: CDR1 SNHLY, CDR2 FYNNEI. Trimming at V came to 6 bases and at J to 5 bases, leaving 1 base not matched to a gene. The CDR3 is made up of 13 amino acids.

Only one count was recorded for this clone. The CDR3 DNA reads as TGTGCCAGCAGCCACAGCGGGAGCAGCGATGAGCAGTTCTTC. This codes for CASSHSGSSDEQFF. The chain combines TRBV7-8 with TRBJ2-1, with 8 bases identical to TRBD2. This CDR3 region has 14 residues. V lost 5 bases and J lost 8; bases outside the gene matches: 8. The germline gives CDR1 SGHVS, CDR2 FQNEAQ.

The CDR3 sequence: CASSLEGKTEAFF. In nucleotides, the CDR3 is TGTGCCAGCAGTTTGGAGGGGAAGACTGAAGCTTTCTTT. The genes are TRBV12-3 or TRBV12-4 and TRBJ1-1; TRBD1 is a possible D gene (5 bases). V was pared by 3 bases and J by 5 bases, with 10 bases between. The CDR3 spans 13 residues.

CDR3 nucleotides: TGTGCCAGCAGCCAAGATGCTACGGGCAATCAGCCCCAGCATTTT. This sequence encodes CASSQDATGNQPQHF. V and J are TRBV3-1 (or the pseudogene TRBV3-2) and TRBJ1-5; no reliable D call. Looked up from germline, CDR1 is LGHDT and CDR2 is YNNKEL (reference sequence). The CDR3 covers 15 residues. V lost 0 bases to trimming and J lost 2 bases, with 8 bases between them.

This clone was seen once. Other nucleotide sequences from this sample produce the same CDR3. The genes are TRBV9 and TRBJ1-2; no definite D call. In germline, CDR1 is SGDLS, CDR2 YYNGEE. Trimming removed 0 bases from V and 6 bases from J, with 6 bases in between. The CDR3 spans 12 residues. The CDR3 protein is CASSVDGDGYTF. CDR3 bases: TGTGCCAGCAGCGTAGACGGTGATGGCTACACCTTC. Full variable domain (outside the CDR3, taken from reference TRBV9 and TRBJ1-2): DSGVTQTPKHLITATGQRVTLRCSPRSGDLSVYWYQQSLDQGLQFLIQYYNGEERAKGNILERFSAQQFPDLHSELNLSSLELGDSALYFCASSVDGDGYTFGSGTRLTVV.